Following are 5 T cell receptor beta chains from one sample sequenced in a study of CD8+ T cells in alopecia areata. Treatment specified: oral pan-JAK inhibitor, 5-10 mg twice daily. Isolated RNA was reverse transcribed into cDNA used as the sequencing template. Clones were read by immunoSEQ multiplex PCR, and TCRdb kept only the in-frame ones, dropping some. The data show 150,000 to 200,000 clones, 55% to 70% seen once. Sequences were derived from CD4+ T cells sorted from blood, sampled at week 24, from a patient treated with tofacitinib. Receptors were obtained from a human donor with alopecia areata.

In its sample, this clone was seen a few times. The chain joins TRBV4-2 to TRBJ2-1, with 7 bases aligning to TRBD2. Germline assignment: CDR1 LGHNA and CDR2 YNFKEQ. V lost 5 bases, J lost 6 bases, and 13 bases stayed unmatched. The CDR3 spans 16 residues. The CDR3 DNA reads as TGTGCCAGCAGCTCGCAGGAAGCGGGGTCGTTCAATGAGCAGTTCTTC. Protein sequence: CASSSQEAGSFNEQFF.

This clone was seen only a few times. This same CDR3 is encoded by further DNA sequences in the sample. The chain is built from TRBV11-2 and TRBJ2-3; no clear D. Per the germline V gene, CDR1 is SGHAT and CDR2 is FQNNGV. The germline V and J ends were trimmed by 5 bases and 3 bases, with 6 bases remaining between them. The length of the CDR3 is 12 residues. DNA of the CDR3: TGTGCCAGCAGCCTAAGTACAGATACGCAGTATTTT. Its translation is CASSLSTDTQYF.

This clone has a handful of counts. The chain has TRBV4-1 and TRBJ2-3; D possibly corresponds to TRBD2 (7 bases). This CDR3 has 20 amino acids. Between the trimmed V and J ends, which lost 0 bases and 0 bases, there was a span of 22 bases. CDR1 MGHRA and CDR2 YSYEKL come from the germline V gene. The CDR3 nucleotides read TGCGCCAGCAGCCAAGACGTAGGCGGGGGCCGGTCATATAGCACAGATACGCAGTATTTT. Encoded protein: CASSQDVGGGRSYSTDTQYF.

This clone has a single count. The chain employs TRBV7-2 and TRBJ2-5, with unresolved D. CDR3 length equals 13 residues. V was pared by 3 bases and J by 2 bases, with 7 bases between. Germline V gives CDR1 SGHTA, CDR2 FQGNSA. CDR3 bases: TGTGCCAGCAGCTTGGGGATACAAGAGACCCAGTACTTC. Its protein is CASSLGIQETQYF.

This clone was counted a few times. The rearrangement links TRBV19 to TRBJ2-1; D is unclear. Looked up from germline, CDR1 is LNHDA and CDR2 is SQIVND (reference sequence). V shed 4 bases and J shed 8 bases, with 18 bases lying between them. The CDR3 has 15 amino acids. The CDR3: CASSRSALRSDEQFF. DNA of the CDR3: TGTGCCAGTAGTAGATCCGCACTCCGTTCGGATGAGCAGTTCTTC.